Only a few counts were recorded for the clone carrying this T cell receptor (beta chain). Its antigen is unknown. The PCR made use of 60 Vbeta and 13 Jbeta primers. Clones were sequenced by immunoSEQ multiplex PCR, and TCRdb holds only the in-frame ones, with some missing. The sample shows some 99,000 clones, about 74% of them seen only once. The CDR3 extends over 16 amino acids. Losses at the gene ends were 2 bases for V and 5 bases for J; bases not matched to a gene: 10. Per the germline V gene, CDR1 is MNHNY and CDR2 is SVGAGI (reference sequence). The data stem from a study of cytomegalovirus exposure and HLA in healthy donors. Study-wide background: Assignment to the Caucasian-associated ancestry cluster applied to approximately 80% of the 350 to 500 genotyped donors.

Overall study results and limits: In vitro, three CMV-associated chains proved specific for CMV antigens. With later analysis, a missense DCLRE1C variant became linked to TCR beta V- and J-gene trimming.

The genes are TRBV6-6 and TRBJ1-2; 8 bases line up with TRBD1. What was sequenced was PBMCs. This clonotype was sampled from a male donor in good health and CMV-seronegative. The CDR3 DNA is TGTGCCAGCAGTTACGCAGGGGGCGACGGAGGGTATGGCTACACCTTC. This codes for CASSYAGGDGGYGYTF.